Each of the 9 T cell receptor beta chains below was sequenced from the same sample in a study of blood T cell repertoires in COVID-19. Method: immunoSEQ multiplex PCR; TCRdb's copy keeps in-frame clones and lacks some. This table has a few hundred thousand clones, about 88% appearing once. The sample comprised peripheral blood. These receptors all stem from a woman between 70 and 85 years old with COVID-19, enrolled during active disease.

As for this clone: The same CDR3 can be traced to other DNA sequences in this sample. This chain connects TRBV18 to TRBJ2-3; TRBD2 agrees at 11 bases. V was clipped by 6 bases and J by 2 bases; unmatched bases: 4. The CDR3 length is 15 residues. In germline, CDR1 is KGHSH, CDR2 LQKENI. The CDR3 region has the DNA TGTGCCAGCTCCCCGACTAGCGGGGACACAGATACGCAGTATTTT. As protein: CASSPTSGDTDTQYF.

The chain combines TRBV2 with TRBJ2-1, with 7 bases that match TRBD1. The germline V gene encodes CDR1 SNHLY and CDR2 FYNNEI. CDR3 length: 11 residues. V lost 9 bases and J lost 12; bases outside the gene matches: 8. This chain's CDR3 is CASDRDSRQFF. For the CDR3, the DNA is TGTGCCAGTGACAGGGATAGCCGGCAGTTCTTC.

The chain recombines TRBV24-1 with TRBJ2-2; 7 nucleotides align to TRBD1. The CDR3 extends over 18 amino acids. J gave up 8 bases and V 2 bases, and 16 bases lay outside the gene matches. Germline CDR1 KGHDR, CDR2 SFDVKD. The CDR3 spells CATSDYVGQASYKGELFF. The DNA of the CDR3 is TGTGCCACCAGTGATTACGTAGGACAGGCTTCTTATAAAGGGGAGCTGTTTTTT.

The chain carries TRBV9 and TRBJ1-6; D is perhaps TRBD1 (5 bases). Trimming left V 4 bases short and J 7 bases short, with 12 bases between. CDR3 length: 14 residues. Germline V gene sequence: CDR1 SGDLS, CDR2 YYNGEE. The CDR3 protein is CASSPPQGNSPLHF. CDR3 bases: TGTGCCAGCAGCCCTCCCCAGGGCAATTCACCCCTCCACTTT.

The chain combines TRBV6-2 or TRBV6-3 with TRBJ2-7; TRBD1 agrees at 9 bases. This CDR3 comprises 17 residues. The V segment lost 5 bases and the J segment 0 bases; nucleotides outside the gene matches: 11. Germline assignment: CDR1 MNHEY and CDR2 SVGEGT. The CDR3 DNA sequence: TGTGCCAGCAGTGACGCGCTGGGACAGGGTAGCTCCTACGAGCAGTACTTC. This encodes CASSDALGQGSSYEQYF.

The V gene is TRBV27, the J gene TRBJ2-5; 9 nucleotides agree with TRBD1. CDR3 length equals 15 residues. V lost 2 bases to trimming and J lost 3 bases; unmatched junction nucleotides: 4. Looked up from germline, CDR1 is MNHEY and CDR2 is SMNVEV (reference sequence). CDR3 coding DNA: TGTGCCAGCAGTTTAGGGCGACAGGGGGAAGAGACCCAGTACTTC. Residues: CASSLGRQGEETQYF.

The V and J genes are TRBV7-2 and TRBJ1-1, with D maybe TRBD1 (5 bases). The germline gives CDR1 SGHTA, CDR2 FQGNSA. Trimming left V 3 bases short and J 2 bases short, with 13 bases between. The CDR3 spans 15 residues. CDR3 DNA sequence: TGTGCCAGCAGCTTTGTTAGGGGCGGAAACACTGAAGCTTTCTTT. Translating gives CASSFVRGGNTEAFF.

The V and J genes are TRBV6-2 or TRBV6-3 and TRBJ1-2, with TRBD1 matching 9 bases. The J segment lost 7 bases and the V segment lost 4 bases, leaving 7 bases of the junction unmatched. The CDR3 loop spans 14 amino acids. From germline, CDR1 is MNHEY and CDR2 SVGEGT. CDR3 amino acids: CASSSGQGNRGYTF. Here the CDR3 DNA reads TGTGCCAGCAGTTCGGGACAGGGCAATCGTGGCTACACCTTC.

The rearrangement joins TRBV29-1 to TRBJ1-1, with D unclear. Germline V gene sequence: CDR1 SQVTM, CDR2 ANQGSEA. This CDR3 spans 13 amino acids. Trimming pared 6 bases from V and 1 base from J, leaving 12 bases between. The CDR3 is CSVRSVWNTEAFF. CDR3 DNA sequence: TGCAGCGTCCGCTCGGTTTGGAACACTGAAGCTTTCTTT. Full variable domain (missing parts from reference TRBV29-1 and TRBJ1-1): SAVISQKPSRDICQRGTSLTIQCQVDSQVTMMFWYRQQPGQSLTLIATANQGSEATYESGFVIDKFPISRPNLTFSTLTVSNMSPEDSSIYLCSVRSVWNTEAFFGQGTRLTVV.